This TCR beta chain derives from a study of beta chain features in type 1 diabetes (dated by TCRdb to about 2018). About the study as a whole: No differences in mean age, gender distribution, total cell number or subset yield were found between patients and healthy donors. Naive and central memory subsets were obtained from all 30 or so donors, but regulatory and stem cell-like memory subsets were isolated from only 8 patients and roughly 8 healthy donors. A total of about 100,000,000 sorted cells were examined across all samples, and RNA yield correlated strongly with the number of cells per subset. In the study, TCRB repertoires of sorted circulating CD4+ T cell subsets from recently diagnosed type 1 diabetes patients were compared with those of matched healthy donors. Overall results and qualifications from the work: At VDJ recombination sites, type 1 diabetes patients had fewer insertions and more deleted nucleotides, which implies abnormalities in thymic rearrangement. Because small numbers of individuals were included in the HLA sub-analyses, any influence of HLA type on TCRB rearrangement was left unresolved. Because cDNA was sequenced instead of genomic DNA, highly expressing activated cells could be over-represented, though the groups showed no difference in activation or CD3 levels. Shorter templates might be favored by PCR, yet because patient and control samples were amplified and corrected together, any such skew would affect both groups equally. Type 1 diabetes patients showed a moderate but significant shortening of TCRB CDR3 length in all four CD4+ subsets. The naive, central memory and regulatory TCRB repertoires appeared to resemble one another more closely among patients than among healthy donors.

From each donor, a single peripheral blood sample of 100 to 150 mL on average was drawn into heparinised tubes. Using a panel that included CD45RO, CCR7, CD25, CD127, CD95 and CD27, naive, central memory, regulatory and stem cell-like memory CD4+ T cells were sorted on a BD FACSAria II. A purity above 98% was achieved for all sorted populations. PBMCs were separated immediately by Lymphoprep density gradient centrifugation and were stained directly, without being cultured. So that batch effects would be minimized, each experiment stained and sorted samples in pairs, pairing one healthy donor with one patient. As encoded in the germline V gene, CDR1 is SQVTM while CDR2 is ANQGSEA. Measured from the cysteine to the phenylalanine, the CDR3 is 12 residues long. Only the CDR3 part of the read is kept: 36 bases, read in frame from the first base. All of the isolated RNA was reverse transcribed with the High Capacity cDNA Reverse Transcription Kit, so expressed TCRB transcripts were sequenced. Deep immunoSEQ sequencing was applied to naive, central memory and regulatory T cell samples, giving an average of roughly 3.5 million total reads per sample. After sorted cells were lysed in RLT buffer, RNA was extracted with DNase-treated RNeasy Micro or Mini kits, with the choice depending on cell number. To prevent cross-contamination, every cell subset was processed on its own, while patient and healthy donor samples were processed together. Using the immunoSEQ multiplex PCR, TCRB sequences were amplified from cDNA into 87-bp fragments spanning the CDR3 region. Sequencing of the amplicons was performed on the Illumina HiSeq platform. Turning to the authors' computational methods: PCR bias was computationally corrected using synthetic template baselines, reads within Hamming distance 2 were collapsed, and singletons that could not be merged were discarded. Reads were aligned to IMGT to assign V, D and J genes, CDR3 length, and insertions or deletions at six rearrangement sites. Clonotype counts were normalized to sorted cell number within each subset before computing true diversity and Gini coefficients with the tcR R package. Repertoire sharing was quantified using the overlap coefficient calculated on TCRB nucleotide sequences. Out-of-frame TCRB sequences from naive cells were analyzed to stand in for the pre-selection repertoire. TCRdb took this table from immuneACCESS and kept in-frame rearrangements with V and J called. Such tables lack part of the clones; where checked against another copy, unresolved V genes explain under half of the gap, and the rest is unexplained. V and J calls plus clone size are reproduced from that table; the DNA served to infer D and trimming. The sample table holds 450,000 or so clones, of which over 10% were seen once. The ten largest make up around 0.05% of the sample.

Comments on this clone: It lacks a known antigen. Per-base qualities were not stored, and no clone one base away is much larger.

Sequencing was carried out using naive CD4+ T cells from blood. The cell subset or site label, as the study defines it: true naive CD4+ T cells. The chain is made from TRBV29-1 and TRBJ2-5; a tentative D call is TRBD2 (5 bases match). The J call may be incorrect, as the DNA end agrees better with TRBJ2-7. This sequence was found in a woman between 18 and 29 years old in good health. DNA sequence: TGCAGCGTTGAACAAGACTATGGCGAGCAGTACTTC. This sequence encodes CSVEQDYGEQYF.